This T cell receptor (beta chain) was identified in a study of CXCR3-negative and CXCR3-positive naive CD8 T cells. Study overall: Roughly 150 million TRB reads were obtained overall (about 1.5 +/- 0.3 million per library).

Germline V gives CDR1 SGHAT, CDR2 FQNNGV. The CDR3 runs to 14 residues. Via 5' RACE with UMI labels, TRB cDNA libraries were prepared. Reanalyzing the 5' RACE reads, TCRdb keeps one entry per CDR3 protein, without DNA. Its clone listing holds around 140,000 distinct CDR3 sequences. Definition of naive CD8+ T cells rested on a CD45RO-CCR7+CD27+CD95- profile. This receptor was identified in a human donor in good health. Some clones in this sample may be carry-over from other donors' samples. The sample comprised naive CXCR3- CD8+ T cells from blood. Subset described: CD45RO-CCR7+CD27+CD95- naive CD8+ T cells lacking CXCR3 (TNR3-). The V call is TRBV11-2, the J call TRBJ2-5; the TCRdb call, TRBD1, lacks DNA for checking. CDR3 in amino acids: CASSLPTGGETQYF.